These 25 T cell receptor beta chains originate from one sample sequenced in a study of T cells in Graves' hyperthyroidism and ophthalmopathy (dated by TCRdb to between 2019 and 2020). Receptors were amplified or captured by multiplex PCR. This sample was sequenced with an Illumina HiSeq 2000. Amplification of TCR beta CDR3 regions was carried out from RNA transcripts. For the first round of RT-PCR on the TCR CDR3, the HTBI primer set was used together with the Qiagen OneStep RT-PCR kit. TCRdb redid the processing of the public reads, applying fastp at Q25 and MiXCR, and retained in-frame beta chains. All rows with the same CDR3 protein become a single entry with the most common DNA and genes. Across this sample there are under 250,000 distinct CDR3 sequences, with almost 25% seen only once. Of the sample, under 40% is held by the ten largest clones. The sequenced material came from blood. The origin of the receptors is a woman in her thirties or forties with Graves' ophthalmopathy.

The V and J genes are TRBV30 and TRBJ1-6; maybe TRBD1 (5 bases). The CDR3 spans 15 residues. From germline, CDR1 is GTSNPN and CDR2 SVGIG (reference sequence). V dropped 2 bases and J dropped 9 bases, with 17 bases sitting between them. CDR3 in DNA: TGTGCCTGGAGTATTCCCGGGACCCTGGGTTCACCCCTCCACTTT. As protein: CAWSIPGTLGSPLHF.

This clonotype was counted ten times or more. CDR3 in amino acids: CASSDPRGGAYEQYF. The CDR3 bases are TGTGCCAGCAGCGACCCGAGAGGGGGGGCCTACGAGCAGTACTTC. The rearrangement links TRBV28 to TRBJ2-7; a possible D gene is TRBD2 (7 bases). The CDR3 has 15 residues. CDR1 is MDHEN and CDR2 is SYDVKM in the germline V gene. The V end was cut by 6 bases, the J end by 2 bases, with 17 bases between.

The chain recombines TRBV25-1 with TRBJ1-1; 8 bases are shared with TRBD1. This CDR3 is 15 amino acids long. V shed 5 bases and J 1 base; nucleotides not matched to a gene: 6. The germline CDR1 and CDR2 sequences are MGHDK and SYGVNS. The CDR3 coding sequence is TGTGCCAGCAGTTTACGCGGGACAGGGAACACTGAAGCTTTCTTT. It specifies CASSLRGTGNTEAFF.

This clonotype was recorded only once. The chain employs TRBV28 and TRBJ2-5, with no clear D. The CDR3 contains 13 residues. V gave up 4 bases and J gave up 4 bases, with 10 bases separating them. Germline V gene data show CDR1 as MDHEN and CDR2 as SYDVKM. Here the CDR3 reads CASSSASRETQYF. CDR3 DNA sequence: TGTGCCAGCAGTTCCGCCTCGAGAGAGACCCAGTACTTC.

This clonotype was seen ten or more times. This chain connects TRBV6-1 to TRBJ2-2, with a weak D call TRBD1 (6 bases). The CDR3 is 14 residues long. CDR1 is MNHNS and CDR2 is SASEGT in the germline V gene. V was shortened by 6 bases and J by 6 bases, with 14 bases between the two germline ends. The CDR3 spells CASSGQQGSGELFF. CDR3 sequence (DNA): TGTGCCAGCAGCGGACAGCAAGGTTCCGGGGAGCTGTTTTTT.

This clonotype appeared many times. CDR3 in DNA: TGTGCCAGCAGCCCGTACAGGGGCGCGGGGAACACTGAAGCTTTCTTT. Its protein product is CASSPYRGAGNTEAFF. The V call is TRBV11-2, the J call TRBJ1-1, with 7 bases identical to TRBD1. CDR1 and CDR2 from the germline V gene are SGHAT and FQNNGV. CDR3 length equals 16 residues. Trimming at V came to 5 bases and at J to 1 base, leaving 10 bases not matched to a gene.

This chain joins TRBV12-3 or TRBV12-4 and TRBJ1-5, with D possibly matching TRBD1 (5 bases). The CDR3 has 17 residues. V was trimmed by 1 base and J by 1 base, leaving 14 bases between them. CDR3 nucleotide sequence: TGTGCCAGCAGTTTAGGAGTGGGGCAGGACAGCAATCAGCCCCAGCATTTT. Protein product: CASSLGVGQDSNQPQHF.

This clonotype was detected ten times or more. This chain links TRBV20-1 with TRBJ2-7; tentative D call: TRBD2 (6 bases). Germline V CDR1 and CDR2: DFQATT, SNEGSKA (reference sequence). Deletions cut 0 bases from V and 5 bases from J, with 23 bases between. The CDR3 is 17 amino acids. CDR3 sequence (DNA): TGCAGTGCTAGAGATAGGGGTTCGCGCGGGATCTTCCACGAGCAGTACTTC. Its translation: CSARDRGSRGIFHEQYF.

The rearrangement links TRBV7-9 to TRBJ2-7; 11 nucleotides agree with TRBD1. The V gene's germline CDR1 is SEHNR and CDR2 FQNEAQ (reference sequence). CDR3 length: 14 amino acids. Trimming cost V 5 bases and J 7 bases; bases outside gene matches: 7. The CDR3 DNA sequence: TGTGCCAGCAGCGTCGGACAGGGGGCCGAAGAGCAGTACTTC. The encoded protein is CASSVGQGAEEQYF.

This clonotype came up many times. This chain links TRBV30 with TRBJ2-4, with D possibly being TRBD2 (6 bases). The CDR3 consists of 16 residues. The V gene lost 0 bases and the J gene lost 1 base, with 13 bases spanning the gap. Germline values: CDR1 GTSNPN, CDR2 SVGIG (reference sequence). The DNA for the CDR3 is TGTGCCTGGAGTGTACGGGGCGGGGTGGCCAAAAACATTCAGTACTTC. Translation gives CAWSVRGGVAKNIQYF.

This clonotype has at least ten counts. This chain uses TRBV20-1 with TRBJ2-7; TRBD2 matches 8 bases. Germline values: CDR1 DFQATT, CDR2 SNEGSKA (reference sequence). V lost 6 bases to trimming and J lost 6 bases; unmatched junction nucleotides: 13. The CDR3 has 14 amino acids. The CDR3 protein is CSADLTAGAGEQYF. The CDR3 bases are TGCAGTGCGGACCTGACAGCGGGGGCGGGCGAGCAGTACTTC.

This chain uses TRBV11-2 with TRBJ1-2; 8 nucleotides align to TRBD1. The CDR3 is 15 amino acids. Looked up from germline, CDR1 is SGHAT and CDR2 is FQNNGV. V trimming: 4 bases; J trimming: 4 bases; junction bases outside the gene matches: 8. CDR3 sequence (DNA): TGTGCCAGCAGCTCATCAGGGGGCGCGGGCTATGGCTACACCTTC. Amino acids: CASSSSGGAGYGYTF.

This clonotype was counted between two and nine times. The chain recombines TRBV28 with TRBJ2-2, with 9 bases identical to TRBD1. The germline V gene encodes CDR1 MDHEN and CDR2 SYDVKM. With 10 bases clipped from V and 4 bases from J, the junction kept 7 bases outside the gene matches. The CDR3 is 14 residues long. The CDR3 DNA is TGTGCCATCACCGGGACAGGGATCACCGGGGAGCTGTTTTTT. This codes for CAITGTGITGELFF.

This clonotype was found many times. V is TRBV3-1 and J is TRBJ2-5; D perhaps matches TRBD2 (6 bases). V was clipped by 0 bases and J by 5 bases, with 10 bases between them. CDR1 and CDR2 from the germline V gene are LGHDT and YNNKEL (reference sequence). CDR3 length: 14 amino acids. As DNA, the CDR3 is TGTGCCAGCAGCCAAGAGGCGGGAAGGGAGACCCAGTACTTC. This encodes CASSQEAGRETQYF.

Ten or more counts support this clonotype. The gene calls are TRBV27 and TRBJ2-7, with D maybe TRBD1 (5 bases). Looked up from germline, CDR1 is MNHEY and CDR2 is SMNVEV (reference sequence). With 3 bases removed from V and 0 bases from J, the gap between germline ends came to 9 bases. The CDR3 totals 14 residues. The CDR3 reads CASSFTGSSYEQYF. The CDR3 DNA is TGTGCCAGCAGTTTTACAGGAAGCTCCTACGAGCAGTACTTC.

This clonotype was recorded many times. V usage is TRBV2 and J usage is TRBJ1-5, with no clear D. The V end lost 3 bases, the J end lost 6 bases, and 15 bases lay between the germline ends. The V gene's germline CDR1 is SNHLY and CDR2 FYNNEI. This CDR3 is 15 amino acids long. CDR3 nucleotides: TGTGCCAGCAGTGATTCTCGCGGGAATCCTCAGCCCCAGCATTTT. It yields the protein CASSDSRGNPQPQHF.

This clonotype showed up many times. A much larger clone lies one base from this, so it may be a read error. The chain uses TRBV7-2 and TRBJ2-5; TRBD2 matches at 7 bases. The CDR3 consists of 16 residues. CDR1 SGHTA and CDR2 FQGNSA come from the germline V gene. The chain's CDR3 is CVSSLREGRVGETQYF. CDR3 DNA: TGTGTCAGCAGCTTAAGAGAAGGGAGGGTGGGGGAGACCCAGTACTTC.

CDR3 in amino acids: CASSLGGTSGIETQYF. The CDR3 nucleotides read TGTGCCAGCAGCTTAGGCGGGACTAGCGGGATAGAGACCCAGTACTTC. The chain combines TRBV7-2 with TRBJ2-5; 13 bases agree with TRBD2. V lost 1 base, J lost 4 bases, and 3 bases stayed unmatched. Germline assignment: CDR1 SGHTA and CDR2 FQGNSA. CDR3 length: 16 residues.

This clonotype was picked up one time. J is TRBJ1-1 and V is TRBV28; D unclear. Trimming took 8 bases from V and 2 from J, leaving 6 bases between them. The CDR3 totals 11 residues. Germline CDR1 MDHEN, CDR2 SYDVKM. The CDR3 nucleotides read TGTGCCAGCGATGGCAACACTGAAGCTTTCTTT. It yields the protein CASDGNTEAFF.

This clonotype was seen at least ten times. This chain joins TRBV28 and TRBJ1-5; tentatively, D is TRBD1 (6 bases). CDR1 is MDHEN, CDR2 SYDVKM, per germline. This CDR3 spans 15 amino acids. The ends were cut back, 1 base at V and 6 bases at J, with 13 bases in the middle. The CDR3: CASSLLGAVGQPQHF. In DNA, the CDR3 is TGTGCCAGCAGTTTATTGGGGGCGGTAGGTCAGCCCCAGCATTTT.

Many counts were recorded for this clonotype. This chain uses TRBV6-1 with TRBJ2-6, with 7 bases matching TRBD2. Germline lookup yields CDR1 MNHNS and CDR2 SASEGT. The ends lost 3 bases at V and 2 bases at J; junction bases unmatched: 4. The CDR3 sequence is 16 residues long. For the CDR3, the DNA is TGTGCCAGCAGTGAGGCGGGAGTCACTGGGGCCAACGTCCTGACTTTC. Amino acids: CASSEAGVTGANVLTF.

This clonotype was seen at least ten times. The chain carries TRBV4-2 and TRBJ2-7; 9 bases agree with TRBD2. The CDR3 runs to 14 residues. In germline, CDR1 is LGHNA, CDR2 YNFKEQ. J lost 3 bases, V lost 4 bases, and 4 bases had no gene match. Here the CDR3 DNA reads TGTGCCAGCAGCCGGACTAGCGAAATCTACGAGCAGTACTTC. Translating gives CASSRTSEIYEQYF.

This clonotype was observed many times. The rearrangement joins TRBV30 to TRBJ2-7, with no clear D. The CDR3 contains 13 residues. Germline-derived CDR1 and CDR2 are GTSNPN and SVGIG (reference sequence). Trimming removed 2 bases from V and 3 bases from J, with 11 bases in between. CDR3 sequence: CAWSSDLGYEQYF. The CDR3 DNA sequence: TGTGCCTGGAGTTCGGACCTGGGCTACGAGCAGTACTTC.

This clonotype was counted at least ten times. This chain uses TRBV20-1 with TRBJ1-1; 7 nucleotides match TRBD1. Looked up from germline, CDR1 is DFQATT and CDR2 is SNEGSKA (reference sequence). The CDR3 extends over 16 amino acids. The V segment lost 2 bases and the J segment 0 bases; nucleotides outside the gene matches: 9. The CDR3 region has the DNA TGCAGTGCTAGACTGACAGGGCTTTACATGAACACTGAAGCTTTCTTT. Residues: CSARLTGLYMNTEAFF.

This clonotype has ten or more counts. V is TRBV5-5 and J is TRBJ1-5; D remains ambiguous. V lost 2 bases and J lost 3, with 6 bases in between. Germline loops: CDR1 SGHKS, CDR2 YYEKEE (reference sequence). The CDR3 runs to 13 residues. The CDR3 region has the DNA TGTGCCAGCAGCTTCTTGGACAATCAGCCCCAGCATTTT. Residues: CASSFLDNQPQHF.